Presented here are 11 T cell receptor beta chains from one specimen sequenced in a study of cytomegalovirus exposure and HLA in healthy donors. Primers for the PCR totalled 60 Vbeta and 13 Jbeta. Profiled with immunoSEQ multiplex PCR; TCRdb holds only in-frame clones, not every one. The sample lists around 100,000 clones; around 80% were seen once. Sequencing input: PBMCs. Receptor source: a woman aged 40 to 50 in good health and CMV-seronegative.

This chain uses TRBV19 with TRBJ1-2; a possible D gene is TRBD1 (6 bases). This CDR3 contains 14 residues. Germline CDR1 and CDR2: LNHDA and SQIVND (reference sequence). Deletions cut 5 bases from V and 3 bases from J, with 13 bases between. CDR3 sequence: CASSLTGSHYGYTF. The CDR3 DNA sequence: TGTGCCAGTAGTTTAACAGGGAGTCACTATGGCTACACCTTC.

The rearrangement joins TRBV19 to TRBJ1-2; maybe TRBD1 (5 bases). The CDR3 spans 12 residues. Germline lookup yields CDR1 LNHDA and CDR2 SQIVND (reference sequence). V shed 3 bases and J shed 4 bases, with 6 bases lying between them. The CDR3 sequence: CASSMTVYGYTF. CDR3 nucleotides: TGTGCCAGTAGTATGACAGTCTATGGCTACACCTTC.

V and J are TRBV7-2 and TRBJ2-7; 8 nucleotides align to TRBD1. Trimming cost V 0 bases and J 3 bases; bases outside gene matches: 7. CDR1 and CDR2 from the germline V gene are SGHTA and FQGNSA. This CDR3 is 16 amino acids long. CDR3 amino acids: CASSLASGTGDYEQYF. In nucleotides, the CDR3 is TGTGCCAGCAGCTTAGCGTCTGGGACAGGAGACTACGAGCAGTACTTC. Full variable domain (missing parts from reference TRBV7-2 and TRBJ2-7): GAGVSQSPSNKVTEKGKDVELRCDPISGHTALYWYRQSLGQGLEFLIYFQGNSAPDKSGLPSDRFSAERTGGSVSTLTIQRTQQEDSAVYLCASSLASGTGDYEQYFGPGTRLTVT.

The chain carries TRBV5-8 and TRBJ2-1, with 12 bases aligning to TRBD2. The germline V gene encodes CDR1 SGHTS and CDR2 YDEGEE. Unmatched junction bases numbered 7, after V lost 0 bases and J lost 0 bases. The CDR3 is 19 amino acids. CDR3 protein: CASSLGRLAGDSSYNEQFF. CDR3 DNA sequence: TGTGCCAGCAGCTTGGGAAGACTAGCGGGGGACAGCTCCTACAATGAGCAGTTCTTC.

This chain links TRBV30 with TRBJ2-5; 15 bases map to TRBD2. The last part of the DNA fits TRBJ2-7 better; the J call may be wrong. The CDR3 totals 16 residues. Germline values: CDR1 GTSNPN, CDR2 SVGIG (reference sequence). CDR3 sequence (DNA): TGTGCCTGGAGTGCAGGGACTAGCGGGAGGATGTACGAGCAGTACTTC. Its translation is CAWSAGTSGRMYEQYF.

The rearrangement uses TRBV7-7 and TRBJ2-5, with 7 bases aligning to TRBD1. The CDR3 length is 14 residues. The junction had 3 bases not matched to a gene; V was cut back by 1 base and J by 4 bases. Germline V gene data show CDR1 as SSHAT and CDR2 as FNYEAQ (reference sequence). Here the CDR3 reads CASSLGAGGETQYF. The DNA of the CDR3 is TGTGCCAGCAGCTTAGGGGCAGGGGGAGAGACCCAGTACTTC.

The chain's CDR3 is CAWSVQGSVGTDTQYF. The CDR3 coding sequence is TGTGCCTGGAGTGTACAGGGTAGTGTAGGCACAGATACGCAGTATTTT. The V gene is TRBV30, the J gene TRBJ2-3; a weak D match, TRBD1 (6 bases). The length of the CDR3 is 16 residues. The germline CDR1 and CDR2 sequences are GTSNPN and SVGIG (reference sequence). Trimming took 0 bases from V and 1 from J, leaving 14 bases between them.

CDR3 sequence (DNA): TGTGCCAGCAGTTTACCTGCGGGGGGGAGAGAGACCCAGTACTTC. As protein: CASSLPAGGRETQYF. V gene TRBV28 combines with J gene TRBJ2-5; TRBD2 matches at 9 bases. Germline loops: CDR1 MDHEN, CDR2 SYDVKM. V was clipped by 2 bases and J by 4 bases; unmatched bases: 5. This CDR3 is 15 amino acids long.

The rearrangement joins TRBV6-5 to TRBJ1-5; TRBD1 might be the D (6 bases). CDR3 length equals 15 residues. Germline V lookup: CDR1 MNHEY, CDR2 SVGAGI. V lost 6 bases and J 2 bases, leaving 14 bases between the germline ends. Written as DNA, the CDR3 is TGTGCCAGCAGATCCACAGGGAGGGGCAATCAGCCCCAGCATTTT. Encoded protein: CASRSTGRGNQPQHF.

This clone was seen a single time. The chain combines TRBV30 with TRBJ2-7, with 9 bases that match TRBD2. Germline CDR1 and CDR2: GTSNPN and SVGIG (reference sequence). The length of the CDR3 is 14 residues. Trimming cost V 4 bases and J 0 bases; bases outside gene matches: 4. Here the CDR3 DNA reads TGTGCCTGGACAAGTAGCGGGAGCTCCTACGAGCAGTACTTC. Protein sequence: CAWTSSGSSYEQYF. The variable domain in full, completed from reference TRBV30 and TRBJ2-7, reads SQTIHQWPATLVQPVGSPLSLECTVEGTSNPNLYWYRQAAGRGLQLLFYSVGIGQISSEVPQNLSASRPQDRQFILSSKKLLLSDSGFYLCAWTSSGSSYEQYFGPGTRLTVT.

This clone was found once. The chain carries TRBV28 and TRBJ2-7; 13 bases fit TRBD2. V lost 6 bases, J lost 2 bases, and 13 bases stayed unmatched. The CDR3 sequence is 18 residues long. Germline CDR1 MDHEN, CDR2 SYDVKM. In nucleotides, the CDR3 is TGTGCCAGCAGCTCACCGGGACTAGCGGGGACGTGGACCTACGAGCAGTACTTC. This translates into CASSSPGLAGTWTYEQYF.